The rows below give T cell receptor beta chains drawn from one sample of a study of blood T cell repertoires in COVID-19. Libraries were prepared by immunoSEQ multiplex PCR; TCRdb keeps only in-frame clonotypes and omits some of them. This sample has around 140,000 clones, with roughly 80% found just once. The sequenced sample was peripheral blood. The receptor source for this set is a man aged 50 or older with acute or convalescent COVID-19. The CDR3 runs from the conserved cysteine through the conserved F or W. A D gene is named only where the DNA matches it firmly. Only part of the rows carry a size: once, few, many, or a class if the clone is expanded.

TGCAGCGCCCGAACCGGGACAGGGGTCACTGAAGCTTTCTTT,CSARTGTGVTEAFF,TRBV29-1,TRBD1,TRBJ1-1,.
TGTGCCAGCAGCCAAGATACGCTAGCGGGGGGGCTCGGCGGGGAGCTGTTTTTT,CASSQDTLAGGLGGELFF,TRBV4-2,TRBD2,TRBJ2-2,.
TGCGCCAGCAGCCAAGCCGTTGACAGGCTCAATCAAGGCGGCTACGAGCAGTACTTC,CASSQAVDRLNQGGYEQYF,TRBV4-1,.,TRBJ2-7,.
TGTGCCAGCAGTCTAGCGGGGGGGCCTGATACGCAGTATTTT,CASSLAGGPDTQYF,TRBV2,TRBD2,TRBJ2-3,few
TGTGCCAGCTCACCAAAGGGAGGGAACACTGAAGCTTTCTTT,CASSPKGGNTEAFF,TRBV18,.,TRBJ1-1,.
TGTGCCAGCAGTCGAAATACCTGGGGGCTCAATCAGCCCCAGCATTTT,CASSRNTWGLNQPQHF,TRBV9,.,TRBJ1-5,few
TGTGCCAGCAGCTTATACAGGAACACTGAAGCTTTCTTT,CASSLYRNTEAFF,TRBV11-3,.,TRBJ1-1,.
TGTGCCAGCAGCTTAATTGGGGGGTCTAGCACAGATACGCAGTATTTT,CASSLIGGSSTDTQYF,TRBV7-2,.,TRBJ2-3,.
TGTGCCAGCAGCAAACAAAACAGGGGGCTTACTGAAGCTTTCTTT,CASSKQNRGLTEAFF,TRBV21-1,.,TRBJ1-1,.
TGTGCCAGCAGCCAAGATTCGGGGAGCACAGATACGCAGTATTTT,CASSQDSGSTDTQYF,TRBV3-1/TRBV3-2,.,TRBJ2-3,few
TGTGCCAGCAGTCGCGACACGAACACCGGGGAGCTGTTTTTT,CASSRDTNTGELFF,TRBV7-7,.,TRBJ2-2,.
TGTGCCAGCAGCCAAGCTAGTTCCTACAATGAGCAGTTCTTC,CASSQASSYNEQFF,TRBV3-1/TRBV3-2,.,TRBJ2-1,.
TGTGCCAGCAGTGAAGTAGGAGGGCGGGGGGGGAGCCAAGAGACCCAGTACTTC,CASSEVGGRGGSQETQYF,TRBV2,TRBD2,TRBJ2-5,.
TGCAGCGGCGCGACAGGGGGATCCTACAATGAGCAGTTCTTC,CSGATGGSYNEQFF,TRBV29-1,TRBD1,TRBJ2-1,.
TGTGCCAGTAGTATGGAAGCGTCGGCAGAAAGATATGGCTACACCTTC,CASSMEASAERYGYTF,TRBV19,.,TRBJ1-2,.
TGTGCCAGCGGGGGGAGCGGGGGTTACACTGAAGCTTTCTTT,CASGGSGGYTEAFF,TRBV2,.,TRBJ1-1,.
TGTGCCAGCAGCGTTGGGTCCCAGGGGTCACCCCTCCACTTT,CASSVGSQGSPLHF,TRBV9,.,TRBJ1-6,.
TGTGCCAGCAGCTCCCAGACAGGGGCCAGCAATCAGCCCCAGCATTTT,CASSSQTGASNQPQHF,TRBV7-9,TRBD1,TRBJ1-5,.
TGTGCCAGCAGCCCCGGCGTTGGGGGGGAAAACACCATATATTTT,CASSPGVGGENTIYF,TRBV9,.,TRBJ1-3,.
TGTGCCAGCAGTGAGGAGCGGTGGAACTACAATGAGCAGTTCTTC,CASSEERWNYNEQFF,TRBV6-1,.,TRBJ2-1,.
TGCACCAGCAGCCAACAGACAGGACAGGGAAAGGGCACAGATACGCAGTATTTT,CTSSQQTGQGKGTDTQYF,TRBV1,.,TRBJ2-3,.
TGTGCCAGCAGCTCGCTAGGACGGGGGAATGAAAAACTGTTTTTT,CASSSLGRGNEKLFF,TRBV7-2,.,TRBJ1-4,.
TGCGCCAGCAGCCAAGAGAGGGCAAACACAGATACGCAGTATTTT,CASSQERANTDTQYF,TRBV4-1,.,TRBJ2-3,.
TGTGCCAGCTCCCGGGACAGGGATCAGCCCCAGCATTTT,CASSRDRDQPQHF,TRBV18,TRBD1,TRBJ1-5,.
TGTGCCAGCAGTTACGGCGGGGCTAGCACAGATACGCAGTATTTT,CASSYGGASTDTQYF,TRBV6-5,.,TRBJ2-3,once
TGCAGCGTCGCACGAGCGGGGGGGCCGGAGACCCAGTACTTC,CSVARAGGPETQYF,TRBV29-1,TRBD2,TRBJ2-5,.
TGTGCCAGCAGCTTAAGGGGCAGGGACTATGGCTACACCTTC,CASSLRGRDYGYTF,TRBV13,.,TRBJ1-2,.
TGTGCCAGCAGCCAAAATCAGCCCCAGCATTTT,CASSQNQPQHF,TRBV6-5,.,TRBJ1-5,.
TGCAGCGTTAGGGACTGGGGACTAGAGCAGTTCTTC,CSVRDWGLEQFF,TRBV29-1,TRBD2,TRBJ2-1,.
TGTGCCAGCAGTGGGCTCGACTATGGCTACACCTTC,CASSGLDYGYTF,TRBV2,.,TRBJ1-2,.
TGTGCCAGCAGACCCAGGACAGGGGGCGGCGAGCAGTACTTC,CASRPRTGGGEQYF,TRBV6-5,TRBD1,TRBJ2-7,.
TGTGCCAGCAGCTTAGGAGGCAGCGACCTTAATAATTCACCCCTCCACTTT,CASSLGGSDLNNSPLHF,TRBV7-2,.,TRBJ1-6,.
TGTGCCAGCAGCTTAGCCCTAGCTAATGAGCAGTTCTTC,CASSLALANEQFF,TRBV7-2,.,TRBJ2-1,few
TGTGCCAGCAGCAAGGGAGATCGGCAGAACACCGGGGAGCTGTTTTTT,CASSKGDRQNTGELFF,TRBV5-4,.,TRBJ2-2,.
TGTGCCAGCAGGCCGACAGCTTGGGAGACCCAGTACTTC,CASRPTAWETQYF,TRBV6-6,.,TRBJ2-5,.
TGTGCCAGCAACGAAGAAGGGGACACTGAAGCTTTCTTT,CASNEEGDTEAFF,TRBV2,.,TRBJ1-1,.
TGTGCCAGCAGGCCACACACAGGGGGCAGAGGAAATCAGCCCCAGCATTTT,CASRPHTGGRGNQPQHF,TRBV27,TRBD1,TRBJ1-5,few
TGTGCCAGCAGGGAAACAGGGTTGGGGGAAAAACTGTTTTTT,CASRETGLGEKLFF,TRBV2,.,TRBJ1-4,.
TGCGCCAGCAGCCCGAGGACAGGGGAAGATACGCAGTATTTT,CASSPRTGEDTQYF,TRBV5-1,TRBD1,TRBJ2-3,.
TGTGCCAGCAGTGAATTATCCGGACAGGCGATCTATGGCTACACCTTC,CASSELSGQAIYGYTF,TRBV6-4,TRBD1,TRBJ1-2,.
TGTGCCAGCAGAGTGGGGGCAAACTCCTATAATTCACCCCTCCACTTT,CASRVGANSYNSPLHF,TRBV28,.,TRBJ1-6,.
TGCGCCAGCAGCGTCGGGTTGGAAGAAAAACTGTTTTTT,CASSVGLEEKLFF,TRBV5-1,.,TRBJ1-4,.
TGTGCCAGCAAAACGGGGAGCTCCTATAATTCACCCCTCCACTTT,CASKTGSSYNSPLHF,TRBV6-5,.,TRBJ1-6,.
TGTGCCAGCAGCCTAGACAGGGGTCACACAGATACGCAGTATTTT,CASSLDRGHTDTQYF,TRBV11-2,TRBD1,TRBJ2-3,.
TGCAGCGTGGGGGACGGACTATATAGCACAGATACGCAGTATTTT,CSVGDGLYSTDTQYF,TRBV29-1,.,TRBJ2-3,.
TGTGCCAGCATGTCAGTCCCATACTATGGCTACACCTTC,CASMSVPYYGYTF,TRBV2,.,TRBJ1-2,few
TGTGCCAGTAGTAAACGATCGGCGGAAGAGACCCAGTACTTC,CASSKRSAEETQYF,TRBV19,.,TRBJ2-5,.
TGTGCCAGCAGTTTATCGATTTGGGACAGAAATTCACCCCTCCACTTT,CASSLSIWDRNSPLHF,TRBV27,TRBD1,TRBJ1-6,.
TGCAGCGTTCGACAGGGGGAAGACGGCTACACCTTC,CSVRQGEDGYTF,TRBV29-1,TRBD1,TRBJ1-2,.
TGTGCCAGCAGCCAAGGAGTTCGGCAGGGAGGAAACTATGGCTACACCTTC,CASSQGVRQGGNYGYTF,TRBV4-2,.,TRBJ1-2,.
TGTGCCAGCTCACCGCAGGGGTCTAATGAAAAACTGTTTTTT,CASSPQGSNEKLFF,TRBV18,.,TRBJ1-4,.
TGTGCCAGCAGCGGGGGGGGGCCCGACACCGGGGAGCTGTTTTTT,CASSGGGPDTGELFF,TRBV5-4,.,TRBJ2-2,.
TGTGCCAGCACGGACTACACCGGGGAGCTGTTTTTT,CASTDYTGELFF,TRBV9,.,TRBJ2-2,few
TGTGCCAGCAGCCCAGATGGGCAGGGGGTAATTTGGGAAAAACTGTTTTTT,CASSPDGQGVIWEKLFF,TRBV9,TRBD1,TRBJ1-4,.
TGTGCCAGCAGTGAGGGACAGGGCTCTCAGCCCCAGCATTTT,CASSEGQGSQPQHF,TRBV6-1,TRBD1,TRBJ1-5,.
TGTGCCAGCAGCTCATCCTCTAGCAATGAGCAGTTCTTC,CASSSSSSNEQFF,TRBV7-3,.,TRBJ2-1,.
TGTGCCAGCAGCTTGGAAGCTGGAGTTAAGGTCTTGGAGTTCTTC,CASSLEAGVKVLEFF,TRBV5-5,.,TRBJ2-1,.
TGCAGCGTTGAAGAGTCTAGGAACACTGAAGCTTTCTTT,CSVEESRNTEAFF,TRBV29-1,.,TRBJ1-1,.